This T cell receptor beta chain stems from a study of T-cell reconstitution after alpha-beta-depleted transplantation in children. Findings and limits, study-wide: A year post-transplant, T-cell counts and diversity derived mostly from newly produced T cells.

It was with unique molecular identifiers that the TCRbeta library was prepared. TCRdb reanalysed the PCR reads using MiXCR and keeps one entry per CDR3 protein. Here the sample spans around 370,000 distinct CDR3 sequences, under 20% being singletons. Germline V lookup: CDR1 MDHEN, CDR2 SYDVKM. CDR3 size: 18 residues. The germline V and J ends were trimmed by 5 bases and 0 bases, with 19 bases remaining between them. As to this clonotype: The antigen is not known.

Specimen: PBMCs, mostly from graft donor cells, collected 360 days after TCRalphabeta/CD19-depleted stem cell transplant. This clonotype was obtained from a male patient aged 2 to 10 who had a stem cell transplant for acute lymphoblastic leukemia, so the T cells may come from the graft donor. The chain links TRBV28 to TRBJ2-2; no clear D gene. CDR3 sequence reads: CASSPLGREFANTGELFF. The CDR3 region has the DNA TGTGCCAGCAGTCCCCTAGGCAGAGAGTTCGCGAACACCGGGGAGCTGTTTTTT.